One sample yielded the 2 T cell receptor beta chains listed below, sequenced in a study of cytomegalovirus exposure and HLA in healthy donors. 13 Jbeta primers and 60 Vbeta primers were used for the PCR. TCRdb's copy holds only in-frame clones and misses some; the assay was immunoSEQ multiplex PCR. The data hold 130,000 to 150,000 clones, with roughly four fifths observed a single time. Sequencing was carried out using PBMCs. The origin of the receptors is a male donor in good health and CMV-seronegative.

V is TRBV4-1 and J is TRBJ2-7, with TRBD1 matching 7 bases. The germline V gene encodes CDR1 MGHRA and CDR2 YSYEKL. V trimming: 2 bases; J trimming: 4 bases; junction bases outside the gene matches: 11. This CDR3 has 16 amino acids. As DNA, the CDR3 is TGCGCCAGCAGCCAATTTGACAGGGTCTTTGGATACGAGCAGTACTTC. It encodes CASSQFDRVFGYEQYF.

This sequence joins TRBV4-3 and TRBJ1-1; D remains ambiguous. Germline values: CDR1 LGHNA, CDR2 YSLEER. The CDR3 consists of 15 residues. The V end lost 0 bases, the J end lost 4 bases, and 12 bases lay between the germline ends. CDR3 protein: CASSQEEGGRTEAFF. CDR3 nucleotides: TGCGCCAGCAGCCAAGAGGAGGGAGGACGCACTGAAGCTTTCTTT.